The clone carrying this TCR beta chain was detected ten times or more. TCRdb used MiXCR to reprocess the RT-PCR reads, holding one entry per CDR3 protein. The sample consists of about 620,000 distinct CDR3 sequences, over 9% of them appearing once. Germline V CDR1 and CDR2: MDHEN, SYDVKM. V was cut by 3 bases and J by 3 bases, with 6 bases left in between. The CDR3 is made up of 13 amino acids. The sample is drawn from a study of response to subunit inactivated influenza vaccine. These records were also assigned to another study, of T cells expressing NK-cell markers. That work contributes: Production of TCR beta cDNA relied on 5'RACE template switching with UMIs. Sequencing covered eight donors, seven HCMV-seropositive and one seronegative. As a fraction of CD8+ T cells, dominant NKG2C+ clonotypes reached roughly 1.0-7.5% in six donors. Whether expanded NKG2C+ T cell clones recognized HCMV stayed uncertain.

The V and J genes are TRBV28 and TRBJ1-5; D unresolved. The sample here was PBMCs from blood, taken on the day of vaccination. This receptor was identified in a man in his fifties who received an inactivated influenza vaccine. The DNA for the CDR3 is TGTGCCAGCAGTTTCGGATTCAATCAGCCCCAGCATTTT. It encodes CASSFGFNQPQHF.